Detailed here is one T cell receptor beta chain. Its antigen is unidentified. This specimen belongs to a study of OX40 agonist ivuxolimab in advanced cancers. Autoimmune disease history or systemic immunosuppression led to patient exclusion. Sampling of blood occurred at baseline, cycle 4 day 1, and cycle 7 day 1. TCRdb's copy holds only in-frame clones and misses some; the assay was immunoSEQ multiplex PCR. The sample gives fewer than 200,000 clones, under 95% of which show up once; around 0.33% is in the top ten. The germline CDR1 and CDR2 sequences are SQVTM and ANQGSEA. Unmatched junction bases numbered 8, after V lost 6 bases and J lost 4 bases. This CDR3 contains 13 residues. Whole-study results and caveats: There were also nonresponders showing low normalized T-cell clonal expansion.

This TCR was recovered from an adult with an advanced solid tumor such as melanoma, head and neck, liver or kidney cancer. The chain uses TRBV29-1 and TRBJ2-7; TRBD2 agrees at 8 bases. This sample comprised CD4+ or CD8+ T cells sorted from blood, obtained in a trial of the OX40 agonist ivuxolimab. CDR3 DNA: TGCAGCGTCGACGCGGGGGGCGAATACGAGCAGTACTTC. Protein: CSVDAGGEYEQYF.